A single T cell receptor (beta chain) is shown here with its context. This entry is derived from a study of blood T cell repertoires in COVID-19. Some clones are missing from TCRdb's copy, which holds only in-frame ones; the method was immunoSEQ multiplex PCR. The top ten clones hold about 6.8% of a sample with a few hundred thousand clones, 75% to 95% of them seen once. The sequenced sample consisted of peripheral blood. The origin of this receptor is a woman under 40 with COVID-19, enrolled during active disease.

The CDR3 coding sequence is TGTGCCAGCAGCTTCGCAGAGGAGGGAAACACCATATATTTT. Amino acids: CASSFAEEGNTIYF. This chain joins TRBV7-9 and TRBJ1-3; D gene ambiguous. This CDR3 region has 14 residues. V gave up 3 bases and J gave up 4 bases, with 10 bases separating them. CDR1 SEHNR and CDR2 FQNEAQ come from the germline V gene (reference sequence). Variable domain in full (rest from reference TRBV7-9 and TRBJ1-3): DTGVSQNPRHKITKRGQNVTFRCDPISEHNRLYWYRQTLGQGPEFLTYFQNEAQLEKSRLLSDRFSAERPKGSFSTLEIQRTEQGDSAMYLCASSFAEEGNTIYFGEGSWLTVV.